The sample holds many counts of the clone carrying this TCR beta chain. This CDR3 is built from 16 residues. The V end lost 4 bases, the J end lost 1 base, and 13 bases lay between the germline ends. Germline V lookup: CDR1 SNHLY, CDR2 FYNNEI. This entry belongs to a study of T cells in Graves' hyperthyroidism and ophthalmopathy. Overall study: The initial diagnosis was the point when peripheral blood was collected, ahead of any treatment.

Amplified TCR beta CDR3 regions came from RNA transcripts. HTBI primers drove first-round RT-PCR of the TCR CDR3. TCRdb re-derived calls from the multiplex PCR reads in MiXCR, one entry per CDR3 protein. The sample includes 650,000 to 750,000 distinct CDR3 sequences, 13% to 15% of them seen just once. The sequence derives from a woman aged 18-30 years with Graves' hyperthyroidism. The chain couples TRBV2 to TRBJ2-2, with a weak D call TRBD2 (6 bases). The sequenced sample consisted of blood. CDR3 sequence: CASSGLGGMNTGELFF. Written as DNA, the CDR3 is TGTGCCAGCAGTGGTCTCGGCGGGATGAACACCGGGGAGCTGTTTTTT.